The next 16 T cell receptor beta chains were all read from a single sample in a study of regulatory T cells in long-lasting Graves disease. Relying on iRepertoire HTBI primers and Arm-PCR of CDR3 regions, the team built TCR beta libraries. TCRdb reprocessed the multiplex PCR reads via MiXCR and lists one record per CDR3 protein. This table has roughly 420,000 distinct CDR3 sequences, about 16% appearing once. Time point in this sample: newly diagnosed GD, antithyroid drugs for less than 3 months. TCR sequences were obtained from RNA taken from PBMCs. This same sample was also part of a study on T cells in Graves' hyperthyroidism and ophthalmopathy.

Sequencing was performed on peripheral blood mononuclear cells (PBMCs), taken at new diagnosis, from a patient treated with antithyroid drugs. These receptor sequences come from a woman aged 18-30 years with Graves disease.

Worth noting for this clonotype: Being one base from a much bigger clone, this may be a read error. This chain links TRBV28 with TRBJ2-1; perhaps TRBD2 as D (7 bases). The J call may be wrong; the DNA end is better matched by TRBJ2-5. Germline loops: CDR1 MDHEN, CDR2 SYDVKM. The CDR3 covers 20 residues. In nucleotides, the CDR3 is TGTGCCAGCAGTCTCCTCCGGGCGGGGGCGATCGGCAGGTGTGAGGAGACCCAGTACTTC. It yields the protein CASSLLRAGAIGRCEETQYF.

The chain employs TRBV5-6 and TRBJ2-1; TRBD2 is a possible D gene (7 bases). This CDR3 is built from 16 residues. Germline V gene sequence: CDR1 SGHDT, CDR2 YYEEEE. V was pared by 5 bases and J by 4 bases, with 19 bases between. The CDR3 here is CASSSGWEGVYNEQFF. Written as DNA, the CDR3 is TGTGCCAGCAGTTCGGGGTGGGAGGGGGTTTACAATGAGCAGTTCTTC.

With regard to this clonotype: It may be a read error: a sequence one base away is much more abundant. The V call is TRBV7-8, the J call TRBJ2-7, with a possible D match to TRBD2 (6 bases). This CDR3 has 15 amino acids. Germline CDR1 is SGHVS and CDR2 is FQNEAQ. V lost 2 bases and J 7 bases, leaving 18 bases between the germline ends. The CDR3 loop is CASSLRRELGNEQYF. The DNA for the CDR3 is TGTGCCAGCAGCTTACGCCGGGAGTTAGGCAATGAGCAGTACTTC.

This clonotype was seen at least ten times. The chain couples TRBV5-1 to TRBJ2-7; maybe TRBD1 (6 bases). The CDR3 contains 14 residues. V shed 0 bases and J shed 6 bases, with 13 bases lying between them. Germline lookup yields CDR1 SGHRS and CDR2 YFSETQ. The CDR3 DNA sequence: TGCGCCAGCAGCTTGGAAGCAGGGGAGTCCGAGCAGTACTTC. This sequence encodes CASSLEAGESEQYF. The full variable domain, completed using reference TRBV5-1 and TRBJ2-7, is KAGVTQTPRYLIKTRGQQVTLSCSPISGHRSVSWYQQTPGQGLQFLFEYFSETQRNKGNFPGRFSGRQFSNSRSEMNVSTLELGDSALYLCASSLEAGESEQYFGPGTRLTVT.

The chain links TRBV12-3 or TRBV12-4 to TRBJ2-2, with D possibly matching TRBD2 (6 bases). The V and J ends lost 3 bases and 5 bases respectively, with 16 bases between them. CDR3 length equals 16 residues. CDR3 in DNA: TGTGCCAGCAGTTTTGTGGCGGGAAAGGGGACCGGGGAGCTGTTTTTT. This encodes CASSFVAGKGTGELFF.

This sequence joins TRBV20-1 and TRBJ2-5; D is undetermined. Between the trimmed V and J ends, which lost 4 bases and 7 bases, there was a span of 19 bases. This CDR3 has 14 amino acids. Germline loops: CDR1 DFQATT, CDR2 SNEGSKA (reference sequence). This chain's CDR3 is CSATFRAAVRTQYF. CDR3 DNA: TGCAGTGCTACTTTCCGGGCAGCCGTCAGGACCCAGTACTTC.

V and J are TRBV6-1 and TRBJ2-7; tentatively, D is TRBD1 (6 bases). This CDR3 is 13 amino acids long. V lost 10 bases and J lost 6, with 19 bases in between. CDR1 MNHNS and CDR2 SASEGT come from the germline V gene. CDR3 in amino acids: CATRQAPAAEQYF. CDR3 DNA sequence: TGTGCCACAAGACAGGCTCCCGCGGCCGAGCAGTACTTC.

Only a few counts were recorded for this clonotype. This chain connects TRBV27 to TRBJ1-5; D is uncertain. Germline assignment: CDR1 MNHEY and CDR2 SMNVEV (reference sequence). Trimming took off 8 bases at V and 0 bases at J, with 17 bases between the two ends. The CDR3 loop spans 16 amino acids. The CDR3 DNA follows: TGTGCCAGCCCCGGGCCCCGACTTGATAGCAATCAGCCCCAGCATTTT. This encodes CASPGPRLDSNQPQHF.

The rearrangement joins TRBV5-6 to TRBJ1-2; D ambiguous. The CDR3 spans 15 residues. The V end was cut by 6 bases, the J end by 1 base, with 16 bases between. From germline, CDR1 is SGHDT and CDR2 YYEEEE. The CDR3 region has the DNA TGTGCCAGCATGACGAGAAGATGGGGTAACTATGGCTACACCTTC. It encodes CASMTRRWGNYGYTF.

This clonotype was detected many times. The V and J genes are TRBV9 and TRBJ2-7; 8 positions agree with TRBD2. CDR1 and CDR2 from the germline V gene are SGDLS and YYNGEE. This CDR3 spans 16 amino acids. J gave up 0 bases and V 3 bases, and 8 bases lay outside the gene matches. CDR3 in amino acids: CASSAQAGAVSYEQYF. The CDR3 DNA is TGTGCCAGCAGCGCTCAAGCGGGAGCCGTCTCCTACGAGCAGTACTTC.

This clonotype showed up just a few times. The junction and the germline gene differ at one end; a read error may be behind it. J is TRBJ2-3 and V is TRBV7-7, with 10 bases lining up with TRBD2. Germline CDR1 and CDR2: SSHAT and FNYEAQ (reference sequence). The CDR3 is made up of 15 amino acids. The CDR3 loop is CASSYSGRVPDTPYF. The CDR3 DNA is TGTGCTAGCAGCTACAGCGGGAGGGTCCCAGATACGCCGTATTTT. Together with reference TRBV7-7 and TRBJ2-3, the CDR3 gives the full variable domain: GAGVSQSPRYKVTKRGQDVTLRCDPISSHATLYWYQQALGQGPEFLTYFNYEAQPDKSGLPSDRFSAERPEGSISTLTIQRTEQRDSAMYRCASSYSGRVPDTPYFGPGTRLTVL.

Many counts were recorded for this clonotype. The chain combines TRBV29-1 with TRBJ1-2; D call uncertain. V dropped 5 bases and J dropped 0 bases, with 19 bases sitting between them. The germline V gene encodes CDR1 SQVTM and CDR2 ANQGSEA. The CDR3 has 16 residues. Written as DNA, the CDR3 is TGCAGCGTTAGACATGGGTCGAGCCCTGCTAACTATGGCTACACCTTC. It translates to CSVRHGSSPANYGYTF.

This clonotype was counted a few times. The gene calls are TRBV4-1 and TRBJ2-7; 7 bases agree with TRBD2. J gave up 2 bases and V 2 bases, and 15 bases lay outside the gene matches. The CDR3 contains 18 residues. Germline V gene data show CDR1 as MGHRA and CDR2 as YSYEKL. The CDR3 protein is CASSQPVPWLAETYEQYF. Written as DNA, the CDR3 is TGCGCCAGCAGCCAACCCGTCCCTTGGCTAGCGGAAACCTACGAGCAGTACTTC.

The rearrangement uses TRBV6-2 or TRBV6-3 and TRBJ2-3; 11 bases match TRBD2. The germline V gene has CDR1 MNHEY and CDR2 SVGEGT. Germline trimming cut 7 bases from V and 5 bases from J; bases unmatched to any gene: 11. The CDR3 covers 16 residues. CDR3 region: CASTSHSGREVDTQYF. Written as DNA, the CDR3 is TGTGCCAGCACCTCTCATAGCGGGAGGGAAGTAGATACGCAGTATTTT.

In this sample, this clonotype turned up many times. The chain joins TRBV7-6 to TRBJ2-1; 15 bases are a match to TRBD2. Germline-derived CDR1 and CDR2 are SGHVS and FNYEAQ. The V gene end was trimmed by 4 bases and the J gene end by 7 bases; junction bases not matched to a gene: 5. This CDR3 contains 16 residues. The CDR3 DNA is TGTGCCAGCAGCTCAGTAGGACTAGCGGGAGGGAATGAGCAGTTCTTC. It codes for CASSSVGLAGGNEQFF.

There are many counts of this clonotype. This chain uses TRBV18 with TRBJ1-2, with D possibly TRBD1 on 6 matching bases. Germline CDR1 KGHSH, CDR2 LQKENI. Trimming removed 1 base from V and 0 bases from J, with 15 bases in between. CDR3 size: 17 residues. The CDR3 loop is CASSPRASDSTNYGYTF. The DNA for the CDR3 is TGTGCCAGCTCACCACGGGCATCGGACAGCACTAACTATGGCTACACCTTC.